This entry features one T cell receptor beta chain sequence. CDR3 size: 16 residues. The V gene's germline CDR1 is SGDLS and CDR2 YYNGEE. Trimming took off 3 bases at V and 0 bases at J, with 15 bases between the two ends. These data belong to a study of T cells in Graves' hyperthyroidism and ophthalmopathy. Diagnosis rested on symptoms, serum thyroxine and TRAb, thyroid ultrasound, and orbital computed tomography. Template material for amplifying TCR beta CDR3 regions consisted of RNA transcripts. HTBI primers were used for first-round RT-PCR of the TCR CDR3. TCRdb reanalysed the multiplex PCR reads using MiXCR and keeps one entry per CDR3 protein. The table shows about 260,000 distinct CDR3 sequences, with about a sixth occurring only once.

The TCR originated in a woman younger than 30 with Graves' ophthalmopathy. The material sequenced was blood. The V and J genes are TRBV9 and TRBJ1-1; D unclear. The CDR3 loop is CASSASPGRMNTEAFF. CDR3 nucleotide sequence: TGTGCCAGCAGCGCGTCCCCCGGCAGGATGAACACTGAAGCTTTCTTT. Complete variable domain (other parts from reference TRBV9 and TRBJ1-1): DSGVTQTPKHLITATGQRVTLRCSPRSGDLSVYWYQQSLDQGLQFLIQYYNGEERAKGNILERFSAQQFPDLHSELNLSSLELGDSALYFCASSASPGRMNTEAFFGQGTRLTVV.